Below, 3 T cell receptor beta chains from the same sample are listed, as sequenced in a study of identical twins. TCRdb itself ran the 5' RACE reads through MiXCR, one entry per CDR3 protein. Of 250,000 or so distinct CDR3 sequences listed, approximately 7% are singletons. The data were also submitted as part of a second study, on yellow fever vaccine responses in identical twins.

The sequencing input was memory (CD45RO+) T cells sorted from blood. Source of these receptors: a young woman in good health.

V usage is TRBV10-3 and J usage is TRBJ2-1, with 12 positions matching TRBD1. CDR3 length equals 13 residues. The junction had 7 bases not matched to a gene; V was cut back by 11 bases and J by 8 bases. The germline CDR1 and CDR2 sequences are ENHRY and SYGVKD. CDR3 protein: CASRDRGRDEQFF. CDR3 DNA: TGTGCCTCGAGGGACAGGGGGCGGGATGAGCAGTTCTTC.

The rearrangement links TRBV5-1 to TRBJ2-1, with 9 positions matching TRBD2. The CDR3 totals 18 residues. CDR1 and CDR2 (germline): SGHRS, YFSETQ. V lost 0 bases and J lost 8; bases outside the gene matches: 15. The CDR3 DNA is TGCGCCAGCAGCTTGGCCCGTTCGGGCGGGAGGGCGGTCGATGAGCAGTTCTTC. As protein: CASSLARSGGRAVDEQFF.

This clonotype was found many times. The chain employs TRBV20-1 and TRBJ2-3, with D tentatively TRBD1 or TRBD2 (5 bases each). This CDR3 region has 15 residues. The V end was cut by 6 bases, the J end by 5 bases, with 21 bases between. Germline V lookup: CDR1 DFQATT, CDR2 SNEGSKA (reference sequence). For the CDR3, the DNA is TGCAGTGCCCAACCCGGGGCAGGGCGGGTAGATACGCAGTATTTT. Protein product: CSAQPGAGRVDTQYF.